What follows is one T cell receptor (beta chain) and its context. Its antigen remains unknown. Molecules of cDNA were individually given unique molecular identifiers that were attached to them. TCRdb processed the 5' RACE reads anew with MiXCR; each CDR3 protein has one entry. The sample shows about 64,000 distinct CDR3 sequences, less than 5% of them seen only once. This sample is drawn from a study of early T cells in non-severe SARS-CoV-2 infection. Notes on the study in general: VDJdb matches were skewed toward anti-spike CD8 T cell responses.

Germline V gives CDR1 DFQATT, CDR2 SNEGSKA (reference sequence). V dropped 4 bases and J dropped 0; count of bases not matched to a gene: 14. The CDR3 length is 17 residues. The clonotype originates from an adult who was a healthcare worker with PCR-confirmed SARS-CoV-2 infection or an uninfected control (not recorded which). The chain has TRBV20-1 and TRBJ2-7; 8 nucleotides agree with TRBD1. The sample consisted of whole blood. The CDR3, as DNA: TGCAGTGCTAAGGGACAGGCCATATCGCCCAGCTCCTACGAGCAGTACTTC. It codes for CSAKGQAISPSSYEQYF.